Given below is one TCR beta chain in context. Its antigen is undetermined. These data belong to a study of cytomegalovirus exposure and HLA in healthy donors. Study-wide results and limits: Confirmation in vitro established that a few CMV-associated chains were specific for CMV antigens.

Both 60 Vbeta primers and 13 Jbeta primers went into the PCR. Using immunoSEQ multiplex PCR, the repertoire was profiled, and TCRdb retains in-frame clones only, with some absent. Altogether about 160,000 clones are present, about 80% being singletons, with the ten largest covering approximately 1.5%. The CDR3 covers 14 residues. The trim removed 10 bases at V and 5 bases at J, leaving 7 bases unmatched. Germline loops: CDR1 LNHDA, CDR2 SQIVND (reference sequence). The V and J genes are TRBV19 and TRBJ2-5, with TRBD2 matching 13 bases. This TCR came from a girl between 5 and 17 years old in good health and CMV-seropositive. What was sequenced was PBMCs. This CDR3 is CATGLAGETETQYF. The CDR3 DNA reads TGTGCCACCGGACTAGCGGGAGAAACGGAGACCCAGTACTTC. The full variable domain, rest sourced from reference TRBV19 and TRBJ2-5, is DGGITQSPKYLFRKEGQNVTLSCEQNLNHDAMYWYRQDPGQGLRLIYYSQIVNDFQKGDIAEGYSVSREKKESFPLTVTSAQKNPTAFYLCATGLAGETETQYFGPGTRLLVL.